Each of the 3 T cell receptor beta chains below was sequenced from the same sample in a study of blood T cell repertoires in COVID-19. Assay used: immunoSEQ multiplex PCR; TCRdb lists only in-frame clones, some missing. Of about 260,000 clones listed, approximately 84% are singletons. The sample taken for sequencing was peripheral blood. These receptors were taken from a human donor in a cohort sampled during active COVID-19.

The chain is built from TRBV6-5 and TRBJ2-7, with D possibly TRBD2 on 5 matching bases. The germline V gene has CDR1 MNHEY and CDR2 SVGAGI. The CDR3 contains 11 residues. Deletions cut 6 bases from V and 3 bases from J, with 6 bases between. CDR3 nucleotide sequence: TGTGCCAGCAGACTAGGCTACGAGCAGTACTTC. Its protein product is CASRLGYEQYF.

The chain joins TRBV4-3 to TRBJ2-3; possibly TRBD2 for D (5 bases). The CDR3 is 15 amino acids. Trimming shortened V by 6 bases and J by 1 base, and 14 bases separated the two germline ends. Germline V gene lookup returns CDR1 LGHNA and CDR2 YSLEER. The CDR3 is CASSIGGSGTDTQYF. The CDR3 DNA sequence: TGCGCCAGCAGTATCGGCGGGTCCGGCACAGATACGCAGTATTTT.

The chain recombines TRBV9 with TRBJ2-2, with D maybe TRBD2 (5 bases). The germline gives CDR1 SGDLS, CDR2 YYNGEE. The CDR3 runs 13 residues. Trimming stripped 3 bases from V and 6 bases from J, with 9 bases between. The CDR3 nucleotides are TGTGCCAGCAGCGGCCACGGGGCCGGGGAGCTGTTTTTT. This translates into CASSGHGAGELFF.